The entry below gives a single TCR beta chain sequence along with its context. The target antigen is unknown. This sample was taken from a study of cytomegalovirus exposure and HLA in healthy donors. These donors counted as nominally healthy when sampled, but unrecorded immune exposures were likely. General study results and limits: As a later analysis revealed, the rate of TCR association differed by HLA locus, with DRB1 most and HLA-C fewest. Per a prior analysis, the majority of TCR beta V segments were productive roughly 87% or roughly 30% of the time.

Vbeta (60) and Jbeta (13) primers were used in the PCR. Clones were read by immunoSEQ multiplex PCR, and TCRdb kept only the in-frame ones, dropping some. Counted here are more than 85,000 clones, about 60% occurring once; the ten biggest clones make up around 6.3%. The CDR3 is 15 residues long. Germline-derived CDR1 and CDR2 are LGHNA and YSLEER. Trimming at V came to 4 bases and at J to 0 bases, leaving 3 bases not matched to a gene. The chain joins TRBV4-3 to TRBJ2-1, with 7 bases that match TRBD2. The sequence came from a woman aged 30 to 39 in good health and CMV-seronegative. Sequencing input: PBMCs. The CDR3 protein is CASSPGLGSYNEQFF. CDR3 sequence (DNA): TGCGCCAGCAGCCCAGGACTAGGCTCCTACAATGAGCAGTTCTTC.